Listed here is a single T cell receptor (beta chain). Its antigen target is currently unknown. One base away there is no much larger clone; base qualities are not given. The source of the sample is a study of cytomegalovirus exposure and HLA in healthy donors (TCRdb year 2017). Turning to the overall study: According to a later analysis, one platform produced both the roughly 130 validation repertoires and the 550 to 800 repertoires of the first cohort. The study was designed to test whether signatures of past pathogen exposure could be identified by cataloging public T cell receptors. In addition to the first cohort of 666 subjects, a separate validation cohort of about 120 different subjects was used. To predict cytomegalovirus infection status, the study combined high-throughput TCR immunosequencing, statistical association of individual TCRs with disease status, and machine learning.

The donors belonged to the validation cohort of around 110 subjects, which was separate from the approximately 610-subject first cohort. Paper-wide results and their limitations: In the study, some 160 TCR beta chains were listed as associated with cytomegalovirus. It was suggested by the authors that the approach could potentially be generalized to other disease states and immunological phenotypes. In both the original and validation cohorts, the classifier was reported to diagnose cytomegalovirus status with high specificity and sensitivity. While some public TCRs were present in many individuals, most TCR sequences turned up only very rarely across donors. Of the cluster scores, around 95% were above 0 in a later analysis, which found that TCRs clustered in the first cohort also tended to co-occur in the 95 to 150 validation repertoires. In vitro tests confirmed that a few of the cytomegalovirus-associated TCR beta chains recognize cytomegalovirus antigens. A later analysis lacked HLA typing for the validation cohort, so it scored co-occurrence in that cohort across all 120 or so repertoires.

The junction shows trimming of 4 bases on V and 4 bases on J, plus 10 bases between the germline ends. The germline V gene (reference sequence) sets CDR1 to LNHDA and CDR2 to SQIVND. The CDR3, from cysteine to phenylalanine, totals 14 residues. Only the CDR3 part of the read is kept: 42 bases, read in frame from the first base. Libraries came from the immunoSEQ multiplex PCR assay. As for the authors' bioinformatics: To diagnose cytomegalovirus status from the catalog of TCR beta chain sequences, a statistical classification framework was built. TCRdb obtained this table from immuneACCESS and retained in-frame rearrangements with V and J assigned. These tables miss some clones; where compared with another copy, unresolved V genes account for less than half of the shortfall, and the remainder is unexplained. That table furnishes V, J and clone size, whereas the DNA furnished D and trimming. The sample contains about 140,000 clones, about 91% of them found a single time. The top ten hold just under 8% of the sample.

Sequencing was done on a sample of PBMCs. This receptor chain uses TRBV19 and TRBJ2-2; the D gene assignment is ambiguous. This receptor was identified in a woman younger than 30 in good health and CMV-seropositive. The nucleotides are TGTGCCAGTAGTACCCCCCGGGTCACCGGGGAGCTGTTTTTT. The encoded protein is CASSTPRVTGELFF.